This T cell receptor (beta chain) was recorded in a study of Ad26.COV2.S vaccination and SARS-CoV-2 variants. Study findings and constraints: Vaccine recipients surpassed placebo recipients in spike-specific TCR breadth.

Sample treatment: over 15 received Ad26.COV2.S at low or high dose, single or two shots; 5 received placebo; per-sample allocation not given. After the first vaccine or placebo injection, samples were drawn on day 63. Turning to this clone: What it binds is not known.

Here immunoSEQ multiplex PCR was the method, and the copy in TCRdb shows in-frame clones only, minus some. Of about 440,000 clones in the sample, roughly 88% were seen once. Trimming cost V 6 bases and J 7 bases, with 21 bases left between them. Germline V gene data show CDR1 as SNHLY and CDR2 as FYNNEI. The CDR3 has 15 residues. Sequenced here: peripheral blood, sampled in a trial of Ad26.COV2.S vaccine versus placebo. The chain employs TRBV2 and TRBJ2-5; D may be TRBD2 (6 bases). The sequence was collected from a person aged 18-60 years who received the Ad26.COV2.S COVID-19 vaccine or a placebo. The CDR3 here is CASRGIGEDGGTQYF. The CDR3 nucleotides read TGTGCCAGCAGGGGGATAGGGGAGGACGGAGGGACCCAGTACTTC.